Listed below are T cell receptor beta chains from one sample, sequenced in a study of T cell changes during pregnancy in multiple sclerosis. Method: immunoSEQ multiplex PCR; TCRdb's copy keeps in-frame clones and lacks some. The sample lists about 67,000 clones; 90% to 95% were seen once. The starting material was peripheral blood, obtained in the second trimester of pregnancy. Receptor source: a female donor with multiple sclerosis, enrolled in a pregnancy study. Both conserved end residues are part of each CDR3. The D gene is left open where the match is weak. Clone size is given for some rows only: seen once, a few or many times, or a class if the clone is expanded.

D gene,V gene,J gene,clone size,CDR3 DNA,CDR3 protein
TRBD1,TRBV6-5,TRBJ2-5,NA,TGTGCCAGTCGATCGGGACAGCCAGAGACCCAGTACTTC,CASRSGQPETQYF
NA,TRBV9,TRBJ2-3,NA,TGTGCCAGCAGCGTAGAGGGAGTGAGGACAGATACGCAGTATTTT,CASSVEGVRTDTQYF
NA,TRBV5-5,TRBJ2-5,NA,TGTGCCAGCAGCCTAGACGGGGAGAGCGGGGAGACCCAGTACTTC,CASSLDGESGETQYF
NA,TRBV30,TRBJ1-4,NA,TGTGCCTGGAGGGGCCAGGGAAATGAAAAACTGTTTTTT,CAWRGQGNEKLFF
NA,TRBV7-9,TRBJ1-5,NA,TGTGCCAGCAGTTTTGAAGGGGTTCAGCCCCAGCATTTT,CASSFEGVQPQHF
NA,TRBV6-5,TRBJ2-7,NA,TGTGCCAGCAGTTACTCGATGCCGAGAGGGAGCTACGAGCAGTACTTC,CASSYSMPRGSYEQYF
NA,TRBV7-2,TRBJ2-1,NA,TGTGCCAGCAGCTTATTCGGCATGGGCGAGCAGTTCTTC,CASSLFGMGEQFF
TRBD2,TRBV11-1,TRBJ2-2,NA,TGTGCCAGCACCGGGACTACGAACACCGGGGAGCTGTTTTTT,CASTGTTNTGELFF
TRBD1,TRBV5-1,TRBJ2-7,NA,TGCGCCAGCAGATGGGTCCCGGGACAGGGTAAAAACGAGCAGTACTTC,CASRWVPGQGKNEQYF
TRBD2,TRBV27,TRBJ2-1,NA,TGTGCCAGCAGTACTAGCGGGAGCTCCTACAATGAGCAGTTCTTC,CASSTSGSSYNEQFF
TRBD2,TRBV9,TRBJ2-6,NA,TGTGCCAGCAGCGGGACTGGGACTAGCGGGACTGGGGCCAACGTCCTGACTTTC,CASSGTGTSGTGANVLTF
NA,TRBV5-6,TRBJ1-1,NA,TGTGCCAGCAGCTCTTTTTTTCTGGTCGAGAAGAACACTGAAGCTTTCTTT,CASSSFFLVEKNTEAFF
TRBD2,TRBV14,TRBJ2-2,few,TGTGCCAGCAGCCAAGATGGGGGGGTTTCAACCGGGGAGCTGTTTTTT,CASSQDGGVSTGELFF
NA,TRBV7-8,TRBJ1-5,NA,TGTGCCAGCAGCTTAGGGGAAACAGGGTTCGGTCAGCCCCAGCATTTT,CASSLGETGFGQPQHF
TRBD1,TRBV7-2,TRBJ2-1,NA,TGTGCCAGCAGCTTAGCGGGACAGGGCTACAATGAGCAGTTCTTC,CASSLAGQGYNEQFF
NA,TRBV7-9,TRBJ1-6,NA,TGTGCCAGCAGCTTATCCAGCTCCTATAATTCACCCCTCCACTTT,CASSLSSSYNSPLHF
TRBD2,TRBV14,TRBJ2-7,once,TGTGCCAGCCAGGGTATGTCGGGGGGTTCCGAGCAGTACTTC,CASQGMSGGSEQYF
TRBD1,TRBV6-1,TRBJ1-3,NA,TGTGCCAGCAGGTTACAGGGGGGTGGAAACACCATATATTTT,CASRLQGGGNTIYF
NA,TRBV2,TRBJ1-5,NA,TGTGCCAGCAGTGTCAGGGCCGACGATTATCAGCTCCAGCATTTT,CASSVRADDYQLQHF
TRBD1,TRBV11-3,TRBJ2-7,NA,TGTGCCAGCAGCCCCCGGACAGGGTCGGGAGAGCAGTACTTC,CASSPRTGSGEQYF
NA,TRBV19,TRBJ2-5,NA,TGTGCCAGTAGTATTGGAGGCCAGCAAGAGACCCAGTACTTC,CASSIGGQQETQYF
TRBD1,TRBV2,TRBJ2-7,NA,TGTGCCAGCAGGGACAGGGGAAACGAGCAGTACTTC,CASRDRGNEQYF
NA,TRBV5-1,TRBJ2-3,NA,TGCGCCAGCAGCGCGGGGGTGGGGGCCACAGATACGCAGTATTTT,CASSAGVGATDTQYF
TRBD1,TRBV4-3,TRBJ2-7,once,TGCGCCAGCAGCCCAGGGACAGGGAGTACCTACGAGCAGTACTTC,CASSPGTGSTYEQYF
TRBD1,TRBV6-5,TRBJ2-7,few,TGTGCCAGCAGTTATCAACCGGGACAGGGTGACGAGCAGTACTTC,CASSYQPGQGDEQYF
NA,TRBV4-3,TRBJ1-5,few,TGCGCCAGCAGCCAAGATGGAGGAGGAGGAGGACAGCCCCAGCATTTT,CASSQDGGGGGQPQHF
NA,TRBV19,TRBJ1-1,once,TGTGCCAGTAGTAATCCCGGGATAAGGAACACTGAAGCTTTCTTT,CASSNPGIRNTEAFF
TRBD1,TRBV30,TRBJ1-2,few,TGTGCCTGGAGTGGGGCGGCCTCAAGACAGGGAATCAGTGATGGCTACACCTTC,CAWSGAASRQGISDGYTF
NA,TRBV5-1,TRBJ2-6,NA,TGCGCCAGCAGCCAAATCAGGGGCACGGGGGCCAACGTCCTGACTTTC,CASSQIRGTGANVLTF
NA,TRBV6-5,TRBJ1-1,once,TGTGCCAGCAGCAGAGACGGGATGAACACTGAAGCTTTCTTT,CASSRDGMNTEAFF
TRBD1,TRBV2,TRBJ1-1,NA,TGTGCCAGCGGGACAGGGCACACTGAAGCTTTCTTT,CASGTGHTEAFF
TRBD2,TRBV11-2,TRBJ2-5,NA,TGTGCCAGCAGCCCCCGGACTAGCGGTGTAAATGTACAAGAGACCCAGTACTTC,CASSPRTSGVNVQETQYF
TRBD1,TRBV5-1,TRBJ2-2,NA,TGCGCCAGCAGCTTGATGGACAGGGGCTTGGGGAACACCGGGGAGCTGTTTTTT,CASSLMDRGLGNTGELFF
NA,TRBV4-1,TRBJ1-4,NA,TGCGCCAGCAGCCAAACTGGGACTCCAGGCGAGAAACTGTTTTTT,CASSQTGTPGEKLFF
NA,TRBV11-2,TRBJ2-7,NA,TGTGCCAGCAGTGGACCCTTCGCGGACAGCTCCTACGAGCAGTACTTC,CASSGPFADSSYEQYF
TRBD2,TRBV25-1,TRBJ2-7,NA,TGTGCCAGCAGTCCCCTTGCTAGCGGGAGTGCTCCCTACGAGCAGTACTTC,CASSPLASGSAPYEQYF
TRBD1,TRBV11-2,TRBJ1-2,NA,TGTGCCAGCAGTTCCCCCTTACAGGGGTGGGGCTACACCTTC,CASSSPLQGWGYTF
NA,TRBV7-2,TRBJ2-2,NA,TGTGCCAGCAGCTTAGGACTGCTCTCGAACACCGGGGAGCTGTTTTTT,CASSLGLLSNTGELFF
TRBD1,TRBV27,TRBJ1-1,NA,TGTGCCAGCAGCAAAGACTTGGGACAGGGGGGAGCTGAAGCTTTCTTT,CASSKDLGQGGAEAFF
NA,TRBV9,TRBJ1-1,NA,TGTGCCAGCAGCGCTCTAACGCACACTGAAGCTTTCTTT,CASSALTHTEAFF
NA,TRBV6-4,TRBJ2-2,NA,TGTGCCAGCAGAGAGACCCCAACAGGGGGGGCAAACACCGGGGAGCTGTTTTTT,CASRETPTGGANTGELFF
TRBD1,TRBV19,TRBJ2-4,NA,TGTGCCAGTAGTATCACAGGGGGCGTAGCCAAAAACATTCAGTACTTC,CASSITGGVAKNIQYF
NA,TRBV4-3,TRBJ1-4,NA,TGCGCCAGCAGCCAAGCGGACGGACATAATGAAAAACTGTTTTTT,CASSQADGHNEKLFF
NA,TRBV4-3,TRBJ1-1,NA,TGCGCCAGTAATCGATACGGGAACACTGAAGCTTTCTTT,CASNRYGNTEAFF
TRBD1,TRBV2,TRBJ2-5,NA,TGTGCCAGCAGTGGGGACAGGGGAGTGCAAGAGACCCAGTACTTC,CASSGDRGVQETQYF
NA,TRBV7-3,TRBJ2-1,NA,TGTGCCAGCAGCCCTAGAATCGGGGATGAGCAGTTCTTC,CASSPRIGDEQFF